This T cell receptor (beta chain) was obtained from a study of identical twins. Study results and limitations: Cross-sectional statistical analysis was relied on for the conclusions, without the same donors being followed.

Template switching supplied a universal primer site; unique molecular identifiers were carried on the cDNA. TCRdb redid the calling of the 5' RACE reads with MiXCR, one entry per CDR3 protein. This table has 500,000 or so distinct CDR3 sequences, less than 25% appearing once. V dropped 5 bases and J dropped 9 bases, with 25 bases sitting between them. Germline lookup yields CDR1 DFQATT and CDR2 SNEGSKA (reference sequence). The CDR3 contains 15 residues. A word on this clonotype: The antigen is undetermined.

These data also featured in a second study, about T cells expressing NK-cell markers. As reported in that work: One of the eight sequenced donors was seronegative, whereas the other seven were HCMV-seropositive.

The chain recombines TRBV20-1 with TRBJ2-5, with D possibly TRBD2 on 6 matching bases. This clonotype was sampled from a young woman in good health. The source material was CD4+ T cells sorted from blood. The CDR3 is CSARPYLRLGEAQYF. In DNA, the CDR3 is TGCAGTGCTCGCCCTTACCTGCGCCTTGGGGAGGCCCAGTACTTC.